One sample yielded the 18 T cell receptor beta chains listed below, sequenced in a study of molecular identifiers for immune sequencing clone quantification (dated by TCRdb to 2017 to 2018). Preparation of the library involved PCR. The run used a NextSeq 500. TCRdb itself trimmed the public reads at Q25 with fastp, ran MiXCR and retained productive beta chains. Each entry merges the rows of one CDR3 protein and shows their most common DNA and genes. This sample has some 100,000 distinct CDR3 sequences in its table, and roughly 34% of those were observed once. Of the sample, around 4.2% falls within the top ten clones. The source material was naive CD8+ T cells from blood, with Jurkat cell RNA spiked in. The cell subset or site label corresponds to: FACS-sorted CD8+CD4-CCR7+CD45RA+ naive T cells. Receptor source: a human donor in good health. Some libraries in this study had Jurkat cell RNA spiked in.

The rearrangement links TRBV7-9 to TRBJ1-3, with unresolved D. V lost 5 bases and J lost 0, with 14 bases in between. In germline, CDR1 is SEHNR, CDR2 FQNEAQ (reference sequence). The CDR3 runs 16 residues. CDR3 nucleotide sequence: TGTGCCAGCAGCATAAACTGGGGAGTCTCTGGAAACACCATATATTTT. It specifies CASSINWGVSGNTIYF.

This clonotype was detected many times. The chain recombines TRBV5-4 with TRBJ2-5, with 7 bases identical to TRBD1. The CDR3 sequence is 15 residues long. Germline lookup yields CDR1 SGHNT and CDR2 YYREEE (reference sequence). J was trimmed by 5 bases and V by 4 bases; bases with no gene match: 11. In DNA form, the CDR3 reads TGTGCCAGCAGCCCACCGCCAGGGGGTTATGAGACCCAGTACTTC. Its translation is CASSPPPGGYETQYF. The whole variable domain, remainder taken from reference TRBV5-4 and TRBJ2-5, is ETGVTQSPTHLIKTRGQQVTLRCSSQSGHNTVSWYQQALGQGPQFIFQYYREEENGRGNFPPRFSGLQFPNYSSELNVNALELDDSALYLCASSPPPGGYETQYFGPGTRLLVL.

This clonotype was recorded at least ten times. The chain links TRBV29-1 to TRBJ2-1, with TRBD2 identical over 8 bases. The CDR3 runs to 15 residues. Germline V gives CDR1 SQVTM, CDR2 ANQGSEA. The trim removed 7 bases at V and 8 bases at J, leaving 16 bases unmatched. This CDR3 is CSAISSGSRGYEQFF. CDR3 nucleotides: TGCAGCGCCATTAGCAGCGGGAGTAGGGGCTATGAGCAGTTCTTC.

At least ten counts were recorded for this clonotype. This rearrangement joins TRBV12-3 or TRBV12-4 to TRBJ2-3; possibly TRBD1 for D (6 bases). This CDR3 spans 17 amino acids. V was cut by 2 bases and J by 2 bases, with 17 bases left in between. The CDR3 region is CASSLLGGYPPTDTQYF. CDR3 nucleotides: TGTGCCAGCAGTTTATTAGGGGGTTACCCCCCCACAGATACGCAGTATTTT.

A few counts support this clonotype. A read error may be the cause here, since a much bigger clone is one base away. The chain joins TRBV28 to TRBJ1-5; 7 nucleotides align to TRBD1. The CDR3 covers 16 residues. The germline CDR1 and CDR2 sequences are MDHEN and SYDVKM. CDR3 in amino acids: CASSTPDRTGNQPQQF. Here the CDR3 DNA reads TGTGCCAGCAGCACACCCGACAGGACAGGCAATCAGCCCCAGCAATTT.

With respect to this clonotype: A much larger clone differs by one base, so this may be a read error. The conserved phenylalanine or tryptophan is not found at the CDR3 terminus, so this likely reflects a read error. The gene calls are TRBV7-6 and TRBJ2-2; D possibly corresponds to TRBD1 (6 bases). Germline-derived CDR1 and CDR2 are SGHVS and FNYEAQ. The CDR3 consists of 14 residues. Trimming left V 5 bases short and J 5 bases short, with 12 bases between. The CDR3 protein is CASSPRDITGELFL. The CDR3 DNA follows: TGTGCCAGCAGCCCCCGGGACATAACCGGGGAGCTGTTTCTT.

V and J are TRBV28 and TRBJ1-2; D is possibly TRBD1 (5 bases). Trimming left V 7 bases short and J 2 bases short, with 20 bases between. This CDR3 comprises 16 residues. From germline, CDR1 is MDHEN and CDR2 SYDVKM. The DNA for the CDR3 is TGTGCCAGCACCACCCTCGGGGGAGGGCGAAACTATGGCTACACCTTC. The encoded protein is CASTTLGGGRNYGYTF.

This clonotype occurred many times. The rearrangement links TRBV25-1 to TRBJ2-6, with D unresolved. V lost 4 bases and J 4 bases, leaving 5 bases between the germline ends. CDR1 and CDR2 (germline): MGHDK, SYGVNS. The CDR3 has 13 residues. As DNA, the CDR3 is TGTGCCAGCAGTGCCTCCGGGGCCAACGTCCTGACTTTC. It specifies CASSASGANVLTF.

This clonotype was seen a handful of times. The V and J genes are TRBV6-2 or TRBV6-3 and TRBJ1-5; D call uncertain. Germline-derived CDR1 and CDR2 are MNHEY and SVGEGT. V lost 6 bases to trimming and J lost 3 bases, with 18 bases between them. The CDR3 spans 16 residues. The CDR3 loop reads CASSGLGRYHNQPQHF. The CDR3 coding sequence is TGTGCCAGCAGCGGATTAGGGAGATACCACAATCAGCCCCAGCATTTT.

V usage is TRBV10-2 and J usage is TRBJ2-5; D might be TRBD1 (6 bases). V dropped 3 bases and J dropped 11 bases, with 22 bases sitting between them. The germline V gene has CDR1 WSHSY and CDR2 SAAADI. The CDR3 has 15 amino acids. The CDR3: CASSDYGTRKMGQYF. The CDR3 nucleotides read TGCGCCAGCAGTGATTATGGGACAAGAAAGATGGGTCAGTACTTC.

This clonotype was seen only a few times. The rearrangement links TRBV13 to TRBJ2-4, with 7 bases identical to TRBD1. With V trimmed by 4 bases and J by 6 bases, 6 bases remained unmatched. Germline loops: CDR1 PRHDT, CDR2 FYEKMQ (reference sequence). The CDR3 contains 14 residues. The CDR3 is CASSWDSRRNIQYF. Written as DNA, the CDR3 is TGTGCCAGCAGCTGGGACAGTCGTAGAAACATTCAGTACTTC.

Worth noting for this clonotype: The conserved phenylalanine or tryptophan normally closing the CDR3 is absent here, so this likely arose from a read error. This chain links TRBV4-3 with TRBJ2-7; D perhaps matches TRBD2 (5 bases). Germline V gives CDR1 LGHNA, CDR2 YSLEER. This CDR3 comprises 15 residues. The V end was cut by 2 bases, the J end by 5 bases, with 16 bases between. The CDR3 nucleotides are TGCGCCAGCAGCCAACGAGACTCACTGGGAGACGAGCAGTACTAC. It is translated as CASSQRDSLGDEQYY.

The chain recombines TRBV12-3 or TRBV12-4 with TRBJ2-3; 8 bases match TRBD2. Unmatched junction bases numbered 10, after V lost 6 bases and J lost 2 bases. This CDR3 contains 16 residues. The chain's CDR3 is CASRHGTSGSTDTQYF. CDR3 DNA: TGTGCCAGCAGACACGGTACTAGCGGTTCCACAGATACGCAGTATTTT.

This clonotype was seen ten or more times. The chain carries TRBV12-3 or TRBV12-4 and TRBJ2-5, with 10 nucleotides matching TRBD1. The ends lost 3 bases at V and 5 bases at J; junction bases unmatched: 6. The CDR3 length is 15 residues. DNA of the CDR3: TGTGCCAGCAGTTTCCGGGACAGGGGTTTTGAGACCCAGTACTTC. It codes for CASSFRDRGFETQYF.

In its sample, this clonotype was seen once. One junction end disagrees with the germline gene, perhaps due to a read error. The rearrangement links TRBV9 to TRBJ1-5, with D perhaps TRBD1 (5 bases). Germline V gene lookup returns CDR1 SGDLS and CDR2 YYNGEE. There are 15 residues in the CDR3. DNA for the CDR3: TGTACCAGCAGCGCCGACGGGACTTTCAATCAGCCCCAGCATTTT. Amino acid sequence: CTSSADGTFNQPQHF.

This clonotype came up a few times. The chain is built from TRBV11-2 and TRBJ2-5; no firm D call. The CDR3 is 11 amino acids. With 4 bases removed from V and 5 bases from J, the gap between germline ends came to 5 bases. The germline V gene has CDR1 SGHAT and CDR2 FQNNGV. The DNA for the CDR3 is TGTGCCAGCAGCTCGCGGGAGACCCAGTACTTC. This encodes CASSSRETQYF.

The V gene is TRBV20-1, the J gene TRBJ2-7; 10 bases map to TRBD1. The germline gives CDR1 DFQATT, CDR2 SNEGSKA (reference sequence). J lost 3 bases, V lost 5 bases, and 7 bases had no gene match. This CDR3 spans 14 amino acids. The CDR3 is CSAPGTGEFYEQYF. CDR3 coding DNA: TGCAGTGCTCCCGGGACAGGGGAATTCTACGAGCAGTACTTC.

The rearrangement links TRBV7-3 to TRBJ2-1; D unresolved. This CDR3 contains 14 residues. CDR1 is SGHTA, CDR2 FQGTGA, per germline. Trimming took 1 base from V and 5 from J, leaving 9 bases between them. The CDR3 loop reads CASSLMANHNEQFF. DNA for the CDR3: TGTGCCAGCAGCTTAATGGCGAATCACAATGAGCAGTTCTTC. Together with reference TRBV7-3 and TRBJ2-1, the CDR3 gives the full variable domain: GAGVSQTPSNKVTEKGKYVELRCDPISGHTALYWYRQSLGQGPEFLIYFQGTGAADDSGLPNDRFFAVRPEGSVSTLKIQRTERGDSAVYLCASSLMANHNEQFFGPGTRLTVL.